A selection of T cell receptor beta chains follows, all from one sample in a study of blood T cell repertoires in COVID-19. Here immunoSEQ multiplex PCR was the method, and the copy in TCRdb shows in-frame clones only, minus some. The sample lists about 270,000 clones; 85% to 90% were seen once. Sequenced input: PBMCs or T cells enriched from blood (not recorded which). These receptors all stem from a woman aged 30 to 39 with acute COVID-19. CDR3s include the opening cysteine and the closing phenylalanine or tryptophan. Fields, in order: D gene, clone size, J gene, V gene, CDR3 length, CDR3 DNA, CDR3 protein. The D gene is left open where the match is weak. Not every row has a clone size; where given, it reads once, few, many or a size class.

TRBD2 | - | TRBJ2-7 | TRBV9 | 20 | TGTGCCAGCAGCTCAAACTTGGGACTAGCCGTAGCTCCCATTTCCTACGAGCAGTACTTC | CASSSNLGLAVAPISYEQYF
- | - | TRBJ2-1 | TRBV14 | 14 | TGTGCCAGCAGCTCTTTTATATCCTACAATGAGCAGTTCTTC | CASSSFISYNEQFF
- | - | TRBJ1-6 | TRBV18 | 14 | TGTGCCAGCTCTCAGGACAGCCTAAATTCACCCCTCCACTTT | CASSQDSLNSPLHF
TRBD1 | - | TRBJ2-3 | TRBV27 | 15 | TGTGCCAGCAGTTTAGGGACAGGGGATAGAGATACGCAGTATTTT | CASSLGTGDRDTQYF
TRBD2 | - | TRBJ2-7 | TRBV18 | 15 | TGTGCCAGCTCAATTGCACTAGCGGCCTCCTACGAGCAGTACTTC | CASSIALAASYEQYF
- | - | TRBJ1-3 | TRBV18 | 16 | TGTGCCAGCTCACGGATACAGGGCTTCTCTGGAAACACCATATATTTT | CASSRIQGFSGNTIYF
- | - | TRBJ1-3 | TRBV15 | 12 | TGTGCCACCAGCCAGTCTGGAAACACCATATATTTT | CATSQSGNTIYF
- | - | TRBJ1-2 | TRBV18 | 14 | TGTGCCAGCTCACCATACGACAGTGACTATGGCTACACCTTC | CASSPYDSDYGYTF
TRBD1 | - | TRBJ1-1 | TRBV5-1 | 17 | TGCGCCAGCAGGTTGGACAGGGGTATTCGAGCGAACACTGAAGCTTTCTTT | CASRLDRGIRANTEAFF
- | - | TRBJ1-4 | TRBV2 | 14 | TGTGCCAGCAGAGACAAGACAACTAATGAAAAACTGTTTTTT | CASRDKTTNEKLFF
- | once | TRBJ2-7 | TRBV28 | 17 | TGTGCCAGCAGTTTAGGCCCCACCTGGGCAGGGGCCTACGAGCAGTACTTC | CASSLGPTWAGAYEQYF
TRBD1 | - | TRBJ2-7 | TRBV5-8 | 15 | TGTGCCAGCAGCTCCACCGGGACAGGGGACTACGAGCAGTACTTC | CASSSTGTGDYEQYF
TRBD1 | - | TRBJ2-2 | TRBV5-1 | 16 | TGCGCCAGCAGCGCGGTTAGGACAGGGAACACCGGGGAGCTGTTTTTT | CASSAVRTGNTGELFF
- | - | TRBJ2-1 | TRBV7-9 | 13 | TGTGCCAGCAGGCCCGCGGGCTACAATGAGCAGTTCTTC | CASRPAGYNEQFF
TRBD2 | - | TRBJ2-7 | TRBV6-2/TRBV6-3 | 14 | TGTGCCAGCAGTTTAGCGGGACCATTTTACGAGCAGTACTTC | CASSLAGPFYEQYF
TRBD2 | - | TRBJ2-3 | TRBV9 | 18 | TGTGCCAGCAGCGGACCCAGGACTAGCCTACGTGGCACAGATACGCAGTATTTT | CASSGPRTSLRGTDTQYF